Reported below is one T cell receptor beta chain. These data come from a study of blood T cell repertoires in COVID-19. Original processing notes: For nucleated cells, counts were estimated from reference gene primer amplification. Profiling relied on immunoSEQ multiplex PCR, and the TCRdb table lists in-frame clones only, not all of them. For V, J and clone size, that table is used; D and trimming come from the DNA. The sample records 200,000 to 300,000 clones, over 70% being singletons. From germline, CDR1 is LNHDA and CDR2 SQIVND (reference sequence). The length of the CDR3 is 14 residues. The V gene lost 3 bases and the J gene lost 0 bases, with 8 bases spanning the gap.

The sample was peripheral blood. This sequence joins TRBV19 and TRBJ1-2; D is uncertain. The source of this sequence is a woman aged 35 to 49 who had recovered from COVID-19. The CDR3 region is CASSIGRPNYGYTF. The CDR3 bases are TGTGCCAGTAGTATTGGCAGGCCTAACTATGGCTACACCTTC. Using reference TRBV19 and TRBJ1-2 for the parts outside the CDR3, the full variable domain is DGGITQSPKYLFRKEGQNVTLSCEQNLNHDAMYWYRQDPGQGLRLIYYSQIVNDFQKGDIAEGYSVSREKKESFPLTVTSAQKNPTAFYLCASSIGRPNYGYTFGSGTRLTVV.